The 20 T cell receptor beta chains in this list originate from one sample, sequenced in a study of vaccination and CD4 T cells after COVID-19. Antigen specificity for these receptors is unknown. Oncomine TCR Beta short-read sequencing was applied to DNA from cultured CD4+ T cells. TCRdb ran MiXCR on the PCR reads and lists one entry per CDR3 protein. The table shows about 7,100 distinct CDR3 sequences, with roughly 46% occurring only once. Indicated treatment: roughly 10-day PBMC culture with coronavirus spike peptide pools or control peptides (ViraFEST assay). According to the study, CD4+ T cells from the unexposed donor were gathered ahead of the COVID-19 pandemic (2011-2018). Input material: CD4+ T cells from blood, cultured in vitro. Receptors originate from a human donor in good health.

The genes are TRBV6-1 and TRBJ1-1; unclear D gene. This CDR3 contains 15 residues. Germline lookup yields CDR1 MNHNS and CDR2 SASEGT. Between the trimmed V and J ends, which lost 1 base and 5 bases, there was a span of 14 bases. CDR3 DNA sequence: TGTGCCAGCAGTGAAGGACCGGGGTCCCCAACTGAAGCTTTCTTT. Translated: CASSEGPGSPTEAFF.

The chain links TRBV6-1 to TRBJ1-1, with D possibly being TRBD1 (5 bases). CDR1 and CDR2 from the germline V gene are MNHNS and SASEGT. The CDR3 spans 16 residues. Trimming took 8 bases from V and 1 from J, leaving 20 bases between them. CDR3 sequence reads: CASGTAGSDANTEAFF. CDR3 bases: TGTGCCAGCGGGACGGCAGGGTCCGATGCGAACACTGAAGCTTTCTTT.

The chain links TRBV5-1 to TRBJ2-1; 8 bases fit TRBD1. Germline values: CDR1 SGHRS, CDR2 YFSETQ. V lost 4 bases, J lost 4 bases, and 7 bases stayed unmatched. The CDR3 extends over 15 amino acids. CDR3 DNA: TGCGCCAGCAGCAGCGGACAGGGAACTTACAATGAGCAGTTCTTC. Amino acid sequence: CASSSGQGTYNEQFF.

CDR3 in DNA: TGTGCCAGCAGCTTCCAATCCGATACGCAGTATTTT. Its translation is CASSFQSDTQYF. This chain uses TRBV11-2 with TRBJ2-3; D is uncertain. V lost 3 bases, J lost 6 bases, and 7 bases lay in between. Germline assignment: CDR1 SGHAT and CDR2 FQNNGV. This CDR3 contains 12 residues.

This clonotype was counted only a few times. The chain carries TRBV7-9 and TRBJ1-1; D ambiguous. The CDR3 consists of 13 residues. In germline, CDR1 is SEHNR, CDR2 FQNEAQ (reference sequence). The germline V and J ends were trimmed by 1 base and 3 bases, with 6 bases remaining between them. CDR3 nucleotides: TGTGCCAGCAGCTTAGATCGAGACACTGAAGCTTTCTTT. This encodes CASSLDRDTEAFF.

This clonotype qualifies as large. J is TRBJ2-7 and V is TRBV7-2; D is possibly TRBD2 (5 bases). The V end lost 5 bases, the J end lost 2 bases, and 16 bases lay between the germline ends. CDR1 SGHTA and CDR2 FQGNSA come from the germline V gene. This CDR3 spans 15 amino acids. The CDR3 here is CASSPSYLETYEQYF. The CDR3 DNA follows: TGTGCCAGCAGCCCTAGCTATCTAGAGACCTACGAGCAGTACTTC.

V and J are TRBV15 and TRBJ1-3; D is uncertain. The CDR3 is 12 residues long. V gave up 1 base and J gave up 11 bases, with 9 bases separating them. Germline CDR1 is LNHNV and CDR2 is YYDKDF (reference sequence). The CDR3 loop reads CATSRVDGSIYF. Here the CDR3 DNA reads TGTGCCACCAGCAGAGTTGACGGGTCCATATATTTT.

The rearrangement uses TRBV12-3 or TRBV12-4 and TRBJ2-7, with 7 bases matching TRBD1. V gave up 3 bases and J gave up 6 bases; unmatched junction bases: 2. The CDR3 has 12 residues. The CDR3 region is CASSFTGAEQYF. Written as DNA, the CDR3 is TGTGCCAGCAGTTTTACAGGGGCCGAGCAGTACTTC.

The rearrangement links TRBV5-5 to TRBJ1-2, with D perhaps TRBD1 (5 bases). V shed 4 bases and J shed 8 bases, with 24 bases lying between them. This CDR3 spans 16 amino acids. CDR1 SGHKS and CDR2 YYEKEE come from the germline V gene (reference sequence). CDR3 DNA: TGTGCCAGCAGCCTGCAGCCCCTCAGCCCCAGGGACGGCTACACCTTC. Translation: CASSLQPLSPRDGYTF.

This chain connects TRBV6-1 to TRBJ1-1, with D possibly TRBD1 on 5 matching bases. In germline, CDR1 is MNHNS, CDR2 SASEGT. V lost 10 bases to trimming and J lost 0 bases, with 21 bases between them. The CDR3 has 16 amino acids. The CDR3 spells CAIHPLRGDMNTEAFF. The CDR3 nucleotides are TGTGCCATTCACCCCCTTAGAGGGGATATGAACACTGAAGCTTTCTTT.

This clonotype showed up just a few times. CDR3 nucleotides: TGCAGTGCTAGGGCGGGGGGAGGCCACGAGCAGTACTTC. Translated, it gives CSARAGGGHEQYF. The rearrangement links TRBV20-1 to TRBJ2-7; 8 bases line up with TRBD2. The CDR3 length is 13 residues. Germline CDR1 DFQATT, CDR2 SNEGSKA (reference sequence). V was pared by 3 bases and J by 5 bases, with 6 bases of the junction left unmatched.

This clonotype was counted only a few times. The genes are TRBV6-5 and TRBJ1-1, with TRBD1 matching 10 bases. The CDR3 sequence is 14 residues long. Germline V gives CDR1 MNHEY, CDR2 SVGAGI. The J segment lost 5 bases and the V segment lost 4 bases, leaving 4 bases of the junction unmatched. The CDR3 loop is CASSSGQGGTEAFF. The CDR3, as DNA: TGTGCCAGCAGTTCTGGACAGGGGGGGACTGAAGCTTTCTTT.

The genes are TRBV19 and TRBJ2-3, with D possibly TRBD1 on 6 matching bases. Trimming left V 5 bases short and J 4 bases short, with 13 bases between. Germline V gene lookup returns CDR1 LNHDA and CDR2 SQIVND (reference sequence). The CDR3 consists of 14 residues. This CDR3 reads CASSFTGSPDTQYF. DNA of the CDR3: TGTGCCAGTAGTTTTACAGGGTCCCCAGATACGCAGTATTTT. The full variable domain, in which reference TRBV19 and TRBJ2-3 provide the parts outside the CDR3, is DGGITQSPKYLFRKEGQNVTLSCEQNLNHDAMYWYRQDPGQGLRLIYYSQIVNDFQKGDIAEGYSVSREKKESFPLTVTSAQKNPTAFYLCASSFTGSPDTQYFGPGTRLTVL.

This sequence joins TRBV10-3 and TRBJ1-5; TRBD1 aligns across 7 bases. This CDR3 spans 14 amino acids. V lost 6 bases and J lost 3; bases outside the gene matches: 5. The germline CDR1 and CDR2 sequences are ENHRY and SYGVKD. This CDR3 is CAIRAGQDNQPQHF. The DNA for the CDR3 is TGTGCCATCAGGGCCGGACAGGACAATCAGCCCCAGCATTTT.

There are a few counts of this clonotype. The CDR3 bases are TGTGCCAGTACCCCGGGGAGGGAGGGCACTGAAGCTTTCTTT. This sequence encodes CASTPGREGTEAFF. The chain recombines TRBV19 with TRBJ1-1; D unclear. V lost 7 bases and J 4 bases, leaving 16 bases between the germline ends. The CDR3 sequence is 14 residues long. CDR1 LNHDA and CDR2 SQIVND come from the germline V gene (reference sequence).

V and J are TRBV6-1 and TRBJ2-7, with D perhaps TRBD1 (6 bases). Germline V lookup: CDR1 MNHNS, CDR2 SASEGT. The CDR3 extends over 16 amino acids. V was clipped by 6 bases and J by 1 base, with 19 bases between them. CDR3 in amino acids: CASSPEPGHGSYEQYF. The DNA of the CDR3 is TGTGCCAGCAGCCCCGAACCGGGACATGGATCCTACGAGCAGTACTTC.

Only a few counts were recorded for this clonotype. V is TRBV10-2 and J is TRBJ1-2; 7 bases agree with TRBD1. This CDR3 spans 14 amino acids. The germline gives CDR1 WSHSY, CDR2 SAAADI. The J segment lost 7 bases and the V segment lost 4 bases, leaving 9 bases of the junction unmatched. DNA for the CDR3: TGCGCCAGCAGTGTGGAGGGGGCGAGGGTTGGCTACACCTTC. Protein product: CASSVEGARVGYTF.

This chain links TRBV7-8 with TRBJ2-5, with D possibly matching TRBD1 (6 bases). Trimming left V 3 bases short and J 2 bases short, with 16 bases between. The CDR3 has 16 amino acids. Germline CDR1 is SGHVS and CDR2 is FQNEAQ. The CDR3 DNA sequence: TGTGCCAGCAGCTTCTCCTCGGGACACCAACAAGAGACCCAGTACTTC. Translated: CASSFSSGHQQETQYF.

About this clonotype itself: An end of the junction differs from the germline gene, which may be a read error. The CDR3 spells CSGKAGNSDQPQHF. For the CDR3, the DNA is TGCAGTGGGAAAGCGGGGAATAGCGATCAGCCCCAGCATTTT. The rearrangement links TRBV20-1 to TRBJ1-5, with D unclear. The CDR3 extends over 14 amino acids. Germline CDR1 reads DFQATT; CDR2 reads SNEGSKA (reference sequence).

This clonotype was counted between two and nine times. The chain joins TRBV6-1 to TRBJ2-7, with 8 bases identical to TRBD1. Germline V lookup: CDR1 MNHNS, CDR2 SASEGT. Germline trimming cut 4 bases from V and 6 bases from J; bases unmatched to any gene: 5. The CDR3 runs 13 residues. The CDR3 is CASSGDRGREQYF. For the CDR3, the DNA is TGTGCCAGCAGTGGCGACAGGGGACGCGAGCAGTACTTC.